This T cell receptor beta chain came from a study of cytomegalovirus exposure and HLA in healthy donors. Researchers ran the PCR with 60 Vbeta and 13 Jbeta primers. Data came from immunoSEQ multiplex PCR; TCRdb stores just in-frame clones and leaves some out. Among roughly 140,000 clones, about 75% were seen once, and the ten largest hold roughly 1.7%. Sequencing was done on a sample of PBMCs. This sequence originates from a woman aged 25 to 39 in good health and CMV-seronegative.

The CDR3 reads CASSLGLAGTDTQYF. DNA of the CDR3: TGTGCCAGCTCACTAGGACTAGCGGGCACAGATACGCAGTATTTT. The chain employs TRBV18 and TRBJ2-3; TRBD2 matches 10 bases. Germline CDR1 KGHSH, CDR2 LQKENI. This CDR3 has 15 residues. Germline trimming cut 4 bases from V and 1 base from J; bases unmatched to any gene: 2.